These 23 T cell receptor beta chains came from one sample sequenced in a study of blood T cell repertoires in COVID-19. TCRdb's copy holds only in-frame clones and misses some; the assay was immunoSEQ multiplex PCR. The data show 80,000 to 90,000 clones, with approximately 85% seen just once and 3% held by the top ten. The sample taken for sequencing was peripheral blood. The source is a woman older than 75 with COVID-19, enrolled during active disease.

The CDR3 reads CASSFDRAILHF. Here the CDR3 DNA reads TGTGCCAGCAGCTTCGACAGGGCTATCCTCCACTTT. V usage is TRBV5-4 and J usage is TRBJ1-6, with TRBD1 matching 7 bases. Germline V CDR1 and CDR2: SGHNT, YYREEE (reference sequence). The CDR3 runs to 12 residues. V dropped 2 bases and J dropped 15; count of bases not matched to a gene: 5.

The chain couples TRBV3-1 (or the pseudogene TRBV3-2) to TRBJ1-1; D is ambiguous. Between the trimmed V and J ends, which lost 4 bases and 3 bases, there was a span of 15 bases. This CDR3 has 15 amino acids. Germline assignment: CDR1 LGHDT and CDR2 YNNKEL (reference sequence). The CDR3 here is CASSLMGREDTEAFF. The CDR3 DNA follows: TGTGCCAGCAGCCTAATGGGTAGGGAGGACACTGAAGCTTTCTTT.

This clone turned up a few times. V gene TRBV18 combines with J gene TRBJ1-1, with unresolved D. This CDR3 is 13 amino acids long. Germline-derived CDR1 and CDR2 are KGHSH and LQKENI. The germline V and J ends were trimmed by 1 base and 3 bases, with 6 bases remaining between them. In DNA, the CDR3 is TGTGCCAGCTCACCACTTCGGGACACTGAAGCTTTCTTT. This sequence encodes CASSPLRDTEAFF.

J is TRBJ2-1 and V is TRBV18; D unclear. The CDR3 extends over 13 amino acids. Trimming took off 2 bases at V and 3 bases at J, with 5 bases between the two ends. The germline V gene encodes CDR1 KGHSH and CDR2 LQKENI. CDR3 sequence: CASSPGNYNEQFF. The CDR3 nucleotides are TGTGCCAGCTCACCAGGCAACTACAATGAGCAGTTCTTC. Filled out from reference TRBV18 and TRBJ2-1, the complete variable domain reads NAGVMQNPRHLVRRRGQEARLRCSPMKGHSHVYWYRQLPEEGLKFMVYLQKENIIDESGMPKERFSAEFPKEGPSILRIQQVVRGDSAAYFCASSPGNYNEQFFGPGTRLTVL.

This clone was observed once. The chain employs TRBV27 and TRBJ1-1; unclear D gene. The CDR3 is 14 amino acids. The germline CDR1 and CDR2 sequences are MNHEY and SMNVEV (reference sequence). V lost 2 bases to trimming and J lost 3 bases, with 10 bases between them. The CDR3 DNA reads TGTGCCAGCAGTTTACTTCGGGGAGACACTGAAGCTTTCTTT. This sequence encodes CASSLLRGDTEAFF.

This rearrangement joins TRBV2 to TRBJ2-3, with D unresolved. CDR3 size: 12 residues. Trimming pared 3 bases from V and 3 bases from J, leaving 4 bases between. Germline CDR1 is SNHLY and CDR2 is FYNNEI. This chain's CDR3 is CASSDFTDTQYF. The CDR3 DNA reads as TGTGCCAGCAGTGACTTTACAGATACGCAGTATTTT.

The V and J genes are TRBV2 and TRBJ2-5; tentative D call: TRBD1 (5 bases). The germline CDR1 and CDR2 sequences are SNHLY and FYNNEI. With 6 bases removed from V and 7 bases from J, the gap between germline ends came to 27 bases. The CDR3 is 17 residues long. The CDR3: CASRGPLGVPNTGTQYF. The CDR3 nucleotides are TGTGCCAGCAGAGGCCCTCTGGGTGTACCGAATACAGGGACCCAGTACTTC.

This chain connects TRBV27 to TRBJ2-1; TRBD2 aligns across 7 bases. This CDR3 is built from 14 residues. V shed 4 bases and J 3 bases; nucleotides not matched to a gene: 3. The germline CDR1 and CDR2 sequences are MNHEY and SMNVEV (reference sequence). The CDR3 sequence: CASSSSGLYNEQFF. In DNA form, the CDR3 reads TGTGCCAGCAGTTCTAGCGGCCTCTACAATGAGCAGTTCTTC.

This chain connects TRBV18 to TRBJ1-6, with unresolved D. The CDR3 length is 14 residues. V was shortened by 2 bases and J by 9 bases, with 11 bases between the two germline ends. Germline V gives CDR1 KGHSH, CDR2 LQKENI. The CDR3 is CASSPDDGSSPLHF. The DNA for the CDR3 is TGTGCCAGCTCACCAGACGACGGGAGTTCACCCCTCCACTTT.

The chain couples TRBV7-2 to TRBJ1-2; 8 bases align to TRBD1. The CDR3 totals 15 residues. Germline trimming cut 3 bases from V and 4 bases from J; bases unmatched to any gene: 7. Germline loops: CDR1 SGHTA, CDR2 FQGNSA. DNA of the CDR3: TGTGCCAGCAGCTTGGTTCAGGGGGCTGGCTATGGCTACACCTTC. Its translation is CASSLVQGAGYGYTF.

The chain has TRBV5-6 and TRBJ1-1, with D perhaps TRBD1 (5 bases). The V end lost 0 bases, the J end lost 6 bases, and 12 bases lay between the germline ends. There are 14 residues in the CDR3. CDR1 and CDR2 (germline): SGHDT, YYEEEE. The CDR3 DNA sequence: TGTGCCAGCAGCTTGGTGGGCAGGGTGGCTGAAGCTTTCTTT. Translation gives CASSLVGRVAEAFF.

Only a few counts were recorded for this clone. The chain recombines TRBV3-1 (or the pseudogene TRBV3-2) with TRBJ1-2; D remains ambiguous. This CDR3 has 13 residues. The V gene lost 1 base and the J gene lost 3 bases, with 6 bases spanning the gap. CDR1 and CDR2 (germline): LGHDT, YNNKEL (reference sequence). The CDR3 bases are TGTGCCAGCAGCCAAGTGACTTACTATGGCTACACCTTC. Translating gives CASSQVTYYGYTF.

The V call is TRBV27, the J call TRBJ2-1; D gene ambiguous. This CDR3 is built from 15 residues. Germline V gives CDR1 MNHEY, CDR2 SMNVEV (reference sequence). Trimming stripped 6 bases from V and 9 bases from J, with 21 bases between. The CDR3: CASSQTLQGSGEQFF. The CDR3 nucleotides are TGTGCCAGCAGCCAGACGCTCCAAGGTTCGGGTGAGCAGTTCTTC.

This chain links TRBV6-4 with TRBJ1-5, with 9 positions matching TRBD1. CDR3 length equals 16 residues. Germline lookup yields CDR1 MRHNA and CDR2 SNTAGT. The V and J ends lost 8 bases and 7 bases, in that order; junction bases with no gene match: 15. CDR3 residues: CASLIPDRGSVQPQHF. The CDR3 nucleotides are TGTGCCAGCCTAATCCCTGACAGGGGGTCAGTCCAGCCCCAGCATTTT.

This chain connects TRBV5-1 to TRBJ2-7, with 7 bases fitting TRBD1. CDR1 and CDR2 (germline): SGHRS, YFSETQ. V was clipped by 3 bases and J by 3 bases; unmatched bases: 3. The CDR3 is made up of 13 amino acids. CDR3 nucleotide sequence: TGCGCCAGCAGCTCAACAGGGGACTACGAGCAGTACTTC. Its translation is CASSSTGDYEQYF. Together with reference TRBV5-1 and TRBJ2-7, the CDR3 gives the full variable domain: KAGVTQTPRYLIKTRGQQVTLSCSPISGHRSVSWYQQTPGQGLQFLFEYFSETQRNKGNFPGRFSGRQFSNSRSEMNVSTLELGDSALYLCASSSTGDYEQYFGPGTRLTVT.

The rearrangement joins TRBV19 to TRBJ1-1; D is possibly TRBD1 (6 bases). V was clipped by 3 bases and J by 0 bases, with 20 bases between them. CDR1 and CDR2 from the germline V gene are LNHDA and SQIVND (reference sequence). The CDR3 extends over 18 amino acids. CDR3 region: CASSIPGQRGIMNTEAFF. CDR3 DNA: TGTGCCAGTAGTATCCCCGGACAGAGGGGGATTATGAACACTGAAGCTTTCTTT.

The chain carries TRBV7-3 and TRBJ2-5; no reliable D call. V shed 1 base and J shed 1 base, with 13 bases lying between them. CDR3 size: 16 residues. Germline V lookup: CDR1 SGHTA, CDR2 FQGTGA. The CDR3 region has the DNA TGTGCCAGCAGCTTAAACGTTGGCAGTTTCCAAGAGACCCAGTACTTC. It yields the protein CASSLNVGSFQETQYF.

This chain joins TRBV5-1 and TRBJ2-3; 12 bases align to TRBD2. This CDR3 contains 14 residues. Germline loops: CDR1 SGHRS, CDR2 YFSETQ. V trimming: 6 bases; J trimming: 4 bases; junction bases outside the gene matches: 3. DNA of the CDR3: TGCGCCAGCACGGGACTAGCGGGTTCAGATACGCAGTATTTT. This encodes CASTGLAGSDTQYF.

The chain uses TRBV15 and TRBJ1-3, with unresolved D. The CDR3 has 15 residues. Germline assignment: CDR1 LNHNV and CDR2 YYDKDF (reference sequence). Trimming shortened V by 0 bases and J by 4 bases, and 10 bases separated the two germline ends. CDR3 DNA sequence: TGTGCCACCAGCAGAGATCGGGGTTCCGGAAACACCATATATTTT. Amino acid sequence: CATSRDRGSGNTIYF.

This clone was detected once. J is TRBJ1-1 and V is TRBV2; D uncertain. Trimming took off 5 bases at V and 3 bases at J, with 10 bases between the two ends. This CDR3 region has 13 residues. CDR1 SNHLY and CDR2 FYNNEI come from the germline V gene. The CDR3 DNA reads as TGTGCCAGCAGTCGGACGGAGGACACTGAAGCTTTCTTT. Its translation is CASSRTEDTEAFF.

J is TRBJ2-3 and V is TRBV24-1; 9 positions agree with TRBD1. This CDR3 has 15 amino acids. Unmatched junction bases numbered 4, after V lost 5 bases and J lost 2 bases. CDR1 and CDR2 from the germline V gene are KGHDR and SFDVKD. The CDR3 nucleotides read TGTGCCACCAGTGGGGGACAGGGTTCCACAGATACGCAGTATTTT. Its translation is CATSGGQGSTDTQYF.

V and J are TRBV20-1 and TRBJ2-7, with TRBD1 matching over 9 bases. Germline CDR1 DFQATT, CDR2 SNEGSKA (reference sequence). V lost 6 bases and J lost 4; bases outside the gene matches: 10. The CDR3 is made up of 14 amino acids. CDR3 sequence (DNA): TGCAGTGCGAGTAACAGGGGGCTAGGGTACGAGCAGTACTTC. Translated, it gives CSASNRGLGYEQYF.

This chain links TRBV18 with TRBJ2-5; 10 nucleotides align to TRBD2. The CDR3 totals 14 residues. The ends lost 2 bases at V and 4 bases at J; junction bases unmatched: 1. Germline CDR1 is KGHSH and CDR2 is LQKENI. In nucleotides, the CDR3 is TGTGCCAGCTCACCAAGGACTAGCGGAGAGACCCAGTACTTC. This codes for CASSPRTSGETQYF. Full variable domain (outside the CDR3, taken from reference TRBV18 and TRBJ2-5): NAGVMQNPRHLVRRRGQEARLRCSPMKGHSHVYWYRQLPEEGLKFMVYLQKENIIDESGMPKERFSAEFPKEGPSILRIQQVVRGDSAAYFCASSPRTSGETQYFGPGTRLLVL.